Listed below are T cell receptor beta chains from one sample, sequenced in a study of blood T cell repertoires in COVID-19. TCRdb's table, derived via immunoSEQ multiplex PCR, lists solely in-frame clones and lacks some. The table has approximately 290,000 clones, 80% to 90% seen once. The specimen sequenced was PBMCs or T cells enriched from blood (not recorded which). These receptors were collected from a woman under 40 who had recovered from COVID-19. The conserved cysteine and the conserved F or W are not part of the CDR3 here. Each record gives: J gene, V gene, D gene, CDR3 protein. The D gene is left open where the match is weak.

J: TRBJ1-5
V: TRBV18
D: TRBD1
CDR3: ASSPVGGKQPQH

J: TRBJ1-4
V: TRBV6-5
D: -
CDR3: ASSYSNVGPGEKLF

J: TRBJ1-1
V: TRBV10-3
D: -
CDR3: AISGTTGLNTEAF

J: TRBJ1-4
V: TRBV28
D: -
CDR3: ASSLWQANEKLF

J: TRBJ1-6
V: TRBV6-5
D: -
CDR3: ASSYGQGWNNSPLH

J: TRBJ1-2
V: TRBV28
D: -
CDR3: ASREGIVHT

J: TRBJ2-3
V: TRBV28
D: TRBD1
CDR3: ASSLPDRGLSTDTQY

J: TRBJ1-2
V: TRBV18
D: -
CDR3: ASSPPVRDYGYT

J: TRBJ2-5
V: TRBV10-3
D: TRBD1
CDR3: AMSPGQGFETQY

J: TRBJ1-3
V: TRBV7-2
D: -
CDR3: ASSLVGRTSSGNTIY

J: TRBJ1-1
V: TRBV7-9
D: -
CDR3: ASSLESGNTEAF

J: TRBJ2-3
V: TRBV4-1
D: -
CDR3: ASSQQGTDTQY

J: TRBJ2-1
V: TRBV4-1
D: TRBD1
CDR3: ASSHSRQGGFYNEQF

J: TRBJ2-7
V: TRBV2
D: -
CDR3: ASGADIGEQY

J: TRBJ2-5
V: TRBV15
D: TRBD2
CDR3: ATRDLAGGETQY

J: TRBJ2-2
V: TRBV6-4
D: TRBD2
CDR3: ASSDSTSPGELF

J: TRBJ1-6
V: TRBV18
D: -
CDR3: ASSSNTGHLH

J: TRBJ1-4
V: TRBV7-9
D: TRBD1
CDR3: ASSADPGQGSIYEKLF

J: TRBJ2-2
V: TRBV29-1
D: -
CDR3: SVGTPQRELF

J: TRBJ1-1
V: TRBV6-5
D: TRBD1
CDR3: ASSLQGSMTEAF

J: TRBJ1-5
V: TRBV6-2/TRBV6-3
D: -
CDR3: ASSWQGSNQPQH

J: TRBJ2-1
V: TRBV10-2
D: -
CDR3: ASTQVWYYEQF

J: TRBJ1-4
V: TRBV30
D: -
CDR3: ACTFSTRGEKLF

J: TRBJ1-2
V: TRBV14
D: -
CDR3: ASSQEGLSFYGYT

J: TRBJ1-3
V: TRBV7-9
D: -
CDR3: ASSPVVSGNTIY

J: TRBJ1-5
V: TRBV19
D: -
CDR3: ASHGDRLNQPQH

J: TRBJ2-5
V: TRBV2
D: TRBD2
CDR3: ASSPSGVLGETQY

J: TRBJ1-2
V: TRBV5-4
D: -
CDR3: ASSLDSSNYGYT

J: TRBJ1-2
V: TRBV27
D: TRBD1
CDR3: ASSPYPRDRDGYT

J: TRBJ2-7
V: TRBV12-3/TRBV12-4
D: -
CDR3: ASGQIFSYEQY

J: TRBJ2-7
V: TRBV28
D: TRBD1
CDR3: ASSSTGTGLISEQY